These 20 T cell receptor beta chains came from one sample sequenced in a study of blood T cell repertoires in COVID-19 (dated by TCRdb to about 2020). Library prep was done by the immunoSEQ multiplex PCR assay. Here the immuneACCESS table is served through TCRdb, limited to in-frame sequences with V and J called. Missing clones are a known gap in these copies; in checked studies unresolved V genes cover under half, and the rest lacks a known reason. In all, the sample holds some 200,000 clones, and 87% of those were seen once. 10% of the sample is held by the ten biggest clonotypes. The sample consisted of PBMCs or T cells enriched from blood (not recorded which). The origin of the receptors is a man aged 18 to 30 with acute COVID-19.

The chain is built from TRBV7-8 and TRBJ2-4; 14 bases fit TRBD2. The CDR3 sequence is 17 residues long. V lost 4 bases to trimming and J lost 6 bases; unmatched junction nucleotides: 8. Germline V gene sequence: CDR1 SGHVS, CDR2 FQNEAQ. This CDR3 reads CASSYGTSGSWGNIQYF. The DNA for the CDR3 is TGTGCCAGCAGCTACGGGACTAGCGGGAGTTGGGGAAACATTCAGTACTTC.

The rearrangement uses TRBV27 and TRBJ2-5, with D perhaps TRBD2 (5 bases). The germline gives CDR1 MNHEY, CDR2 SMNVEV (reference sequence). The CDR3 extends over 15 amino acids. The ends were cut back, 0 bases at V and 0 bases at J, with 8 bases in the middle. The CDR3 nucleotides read TGTGCCAGCAGTTTATCGCCCGGGAACCAAGAGACCCAGTACTTC. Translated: CASSLSPGNQETQYF.

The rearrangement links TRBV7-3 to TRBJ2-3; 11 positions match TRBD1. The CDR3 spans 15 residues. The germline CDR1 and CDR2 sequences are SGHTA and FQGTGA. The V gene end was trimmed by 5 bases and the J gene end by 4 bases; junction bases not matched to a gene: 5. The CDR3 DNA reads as TGTGCCAGCAGCAACGGACAGGGGGCCTCAGATACGCAGTATTTT. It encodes CASSNGQGASDTQYF. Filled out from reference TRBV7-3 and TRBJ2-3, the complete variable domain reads GAGVSQTPSNKVTEKGKYVELRCDPISGHTALYWYRQSLGQGPEFLIYFQGTGAADDSGLPNDRFFAVRPEGSVSTLKIQRTERGDSAVYLCASSNGQGASDTQYFGPGTRLTVL.

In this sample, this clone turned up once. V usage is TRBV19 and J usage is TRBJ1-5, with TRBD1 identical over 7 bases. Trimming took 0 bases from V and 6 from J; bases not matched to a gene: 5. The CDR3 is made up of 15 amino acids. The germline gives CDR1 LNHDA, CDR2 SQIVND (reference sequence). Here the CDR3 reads CASSIDQGVGQPQHF. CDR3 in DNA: TGTGCCAGTAGTATAGACCAGGGGGTCGGTCAGCCCCAGCATTTT.

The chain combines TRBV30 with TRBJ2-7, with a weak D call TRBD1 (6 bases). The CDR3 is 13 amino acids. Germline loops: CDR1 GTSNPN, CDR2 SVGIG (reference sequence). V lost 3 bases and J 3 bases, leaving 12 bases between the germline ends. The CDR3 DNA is TGTGCCTGGAGCCTCAGGGACATCTACGAGCAGTACTTC. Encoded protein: CAWSLRDIYEQYF.

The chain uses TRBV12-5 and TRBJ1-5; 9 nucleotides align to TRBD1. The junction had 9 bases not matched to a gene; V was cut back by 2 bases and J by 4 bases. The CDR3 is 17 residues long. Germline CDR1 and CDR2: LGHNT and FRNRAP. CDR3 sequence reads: CASGLITGGEANQPQHF. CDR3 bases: TGTGCTAGTGGTTTGATTACAGGGGGCGAGGCGAATCAGCCCCAGCATTTT. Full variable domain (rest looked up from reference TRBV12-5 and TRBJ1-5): DARVTQTPRHKVTEMGQEVTMRCQPILGHNTVFWYRQTMMQGLELLAYFRNRAPLDDSGMPKDRFSAEMPDATLATLKIQPSEPRDSAVYFCASGLITGGEANQPQHFGDGTRLSIL.

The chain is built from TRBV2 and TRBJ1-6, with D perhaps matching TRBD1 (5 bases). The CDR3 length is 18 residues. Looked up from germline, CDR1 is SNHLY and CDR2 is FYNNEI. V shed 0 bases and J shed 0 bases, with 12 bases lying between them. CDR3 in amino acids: CASSEARQGFSYNSPLHF. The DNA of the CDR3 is TGTGCCAGCAGTGAAGCGCGTCAGGGATTCTCCTATAATTCACCCCTCCACTTT.

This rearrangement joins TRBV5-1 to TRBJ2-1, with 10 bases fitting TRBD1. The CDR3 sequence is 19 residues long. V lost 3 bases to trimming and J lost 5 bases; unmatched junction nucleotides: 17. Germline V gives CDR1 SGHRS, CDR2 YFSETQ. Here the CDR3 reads CASSYPDRGEVSADNEQFF. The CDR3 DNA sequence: TGCGCCAGCAGCTACCCGGACAGGGGGGAAGTTTCAGCGGACAATGAGCAGTTCTTC.

CDR3 sequence (DNA): TGTGCCAGCAGCGCAATACAGGGGGCGGGAGGCTACACCTTC. Protein product: CASSAIQGAGGYTF. V is TRBV9 and J is TRBJ1-2, with 9 bases matching TRBD1. CDR1 and CDR2 (germline): SGDLS, YYNGEE. The junction had 8 bases not matched to a gene; V was cut back by 3 bases and J by 8 bases. This CDR3 comprises 14 residues.

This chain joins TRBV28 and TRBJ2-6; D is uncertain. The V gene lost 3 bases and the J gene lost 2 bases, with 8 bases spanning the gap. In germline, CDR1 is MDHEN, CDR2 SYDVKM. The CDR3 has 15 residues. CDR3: CASSFAGPGANVLTF. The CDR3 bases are TGTGCCAGCAGTTTCGCCGGTCCTGGGGCCAACGTCCTGACTTTC.

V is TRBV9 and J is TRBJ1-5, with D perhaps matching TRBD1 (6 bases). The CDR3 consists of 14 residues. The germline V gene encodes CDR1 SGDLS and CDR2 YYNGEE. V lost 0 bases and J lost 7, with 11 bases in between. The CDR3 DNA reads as TGTGCCAGCAGCGTAGAAGGGGGTAGGCAGCCCCAGCATTTT. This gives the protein CASSVEGGRQPQHF.

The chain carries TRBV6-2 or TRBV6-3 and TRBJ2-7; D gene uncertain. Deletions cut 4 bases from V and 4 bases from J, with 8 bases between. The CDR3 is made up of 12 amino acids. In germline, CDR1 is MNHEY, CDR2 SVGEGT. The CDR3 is CASSSLLYEQYF. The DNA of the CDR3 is TGTGCCAGCAGTTCACTATTGTACGAGCAGTACTTC.

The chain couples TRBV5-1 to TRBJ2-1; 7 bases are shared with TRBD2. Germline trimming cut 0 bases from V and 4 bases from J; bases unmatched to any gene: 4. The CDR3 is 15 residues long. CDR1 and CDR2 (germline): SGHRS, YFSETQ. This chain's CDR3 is CASSLVASGYNEQFF. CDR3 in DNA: TGCGCCAGCAGCTTGGTGGCTAGCGGTTACAATGAGCAGTTCTTC.

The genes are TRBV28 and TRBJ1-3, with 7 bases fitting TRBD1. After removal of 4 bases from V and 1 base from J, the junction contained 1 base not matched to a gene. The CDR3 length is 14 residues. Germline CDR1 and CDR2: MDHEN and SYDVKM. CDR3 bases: TGTGCCAGCAGTTCGGGACAGTCTGGAAACACCATATATTTT. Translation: CASSSGQSGNTIYF. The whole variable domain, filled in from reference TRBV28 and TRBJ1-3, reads DVKVTQSSRYLVKRTGEKVFLECVQDMDHENMFWYRQDPGLGLRLIYFSYDVKMKEKGDIPEGYSVSREKKERFSLILESASTNQTSMYLCASSSGQSGNTIYFGEGSWLTVV.

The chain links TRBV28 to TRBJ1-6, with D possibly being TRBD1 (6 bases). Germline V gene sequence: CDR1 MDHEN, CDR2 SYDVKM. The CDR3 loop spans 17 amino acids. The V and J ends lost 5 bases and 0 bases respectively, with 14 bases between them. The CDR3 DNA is TGTGCCAGCAGTACGACAGGTCCGAGCTCCTATAATTCACCCCTCCACTTT. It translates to CASSTTGPSSYNSPLHF.

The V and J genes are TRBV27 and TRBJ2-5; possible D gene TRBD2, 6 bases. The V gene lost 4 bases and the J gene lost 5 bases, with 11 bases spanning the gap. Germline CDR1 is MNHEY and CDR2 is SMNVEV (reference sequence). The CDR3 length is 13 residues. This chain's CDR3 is CASSSGGVETQYF. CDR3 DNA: TGTGCCAGCAGTTCTGGAGGGGTCGAGACCCAGTACTTC.

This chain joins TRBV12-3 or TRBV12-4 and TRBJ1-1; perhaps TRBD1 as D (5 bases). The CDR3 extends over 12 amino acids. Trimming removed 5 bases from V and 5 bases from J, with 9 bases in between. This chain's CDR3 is CASSDGGTEAFF. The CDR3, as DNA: TGTGCCAGCAGTGACGGGGGAACTGAAGCTTTCTTT.

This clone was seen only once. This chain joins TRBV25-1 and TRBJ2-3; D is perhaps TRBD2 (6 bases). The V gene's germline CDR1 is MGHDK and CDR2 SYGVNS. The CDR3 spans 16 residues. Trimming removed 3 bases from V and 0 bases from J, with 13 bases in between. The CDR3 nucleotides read TGTGCCAGCAGTGAGGGGGGAGGCCCCAGCACAGATACGCAGTATTTT. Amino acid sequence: CASSEGGGPSTDTQYF.

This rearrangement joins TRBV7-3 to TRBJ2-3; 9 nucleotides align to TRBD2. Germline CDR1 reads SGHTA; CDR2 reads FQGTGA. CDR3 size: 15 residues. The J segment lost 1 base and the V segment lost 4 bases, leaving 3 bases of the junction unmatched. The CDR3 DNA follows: TGTGCCAGCAGCTCCATAGCGGGAGGCACAGATACGCAGTATTTT. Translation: CASSSIAGGTDTQYF.

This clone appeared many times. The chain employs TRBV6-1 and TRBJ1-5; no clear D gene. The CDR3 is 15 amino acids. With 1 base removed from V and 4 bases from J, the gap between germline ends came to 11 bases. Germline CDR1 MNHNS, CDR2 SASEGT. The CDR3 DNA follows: TGTGCCAGCAGTGAAGACCCTTCAGGTAATCAGCCCCAGCATTTT. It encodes CASSEDPSGNQPQHF.